The present T cell receptor (beta chain) was sequenced within a study of blood T cells in healthy people across ages. V lost 1 base to trimming and J lost 3 bases; unmatched junction nucleotides: 8. CDR1 is MNHNS and CDR2 is SASEGT in the germline V gene. The CDR3 consists of 17 residues. Study-wide results and caveats: As naive T cell percentage varied, TCR beta diversity correlated strongly with it.

A word on this clonotype: Its antigen is as yet unknown.

Alongside a J-beta primer mix, a sample-barcoded 5' primer served in a second PCR lasting about 7 to 12 cycles. Each TCR beta cDNA got a 12-nucleotide random molecular identifier. TCRdb passed the 5' RACE reads through MiXCR, listing each CDR3 protein once. Here the sample spans 650,000 to 900,000 distinct CDR3 sequences, around 68% being singletons. Material for sequencing was blood. This receptor was identified in a man aged 30 to 39 in good health. This chain connects TRBV6-1 to TRBJ1-2, with TRBD1 matching over 10 bases. In DNA, the CDR3 is TGTGCCAGCAGTGAAGGGACAGGGGGTTGGTTCGACTATGGCTACACCTTC. Its protein is CASSEGTGGWFDYGYTF.